A selection of T cell receptor beta chains follows, all from one sample in a study of identical twins. TCRdb re-called the 5' RACE reads with MiXCR, one entry per CDR3 protein. The profile shows 700,000 or so distinct CDR3 sequences, less than 10% of them singletons. This same sample was also part of a study on yellow fever vaccine responses in identical twins.

Material: PBMCs. These receptors all come from a woman between 18 and 29 years old in good health. Each CDR3 is given with its conserved first and last residue. The D gene is left open where the match is weak. Expanded clones are given a class, and other clones once, few, many or no size at all.

cdr3_aa cdr3_nt j_call d_call v_call clone_size
CSAEGQTEAFF TGCAGCGCCGAGGGACAGACTGAAGCTTTCTTT TRBJ1-1 TRBD1 TRBV29-1 many
CASSLSGGQGADTQYF TGTGCCAGCAGTTTGTCCGGGGGACAGGGAGCAGATACGCAGTATTTT TRBJ2-3 TRBD1 TRBV12-3/TRBV12-4 many
CASSYGPPPSYEQYF TGCGCCAGCAGCTATGGACCGCCACCCTCCTACGAGCAGTACTTC TRBJ2-7 NA TRBV5-1 many
CSARDYTSGTLSYEQYF TGCAGTGCTAGAGATTATACTAGCGGGACTCTTTCCTACGAGCAGTACTTC TRBJ2-7 TRBD2 TRBV20-1 few
CASSQETAQAQYF TGCGCCAGCAGCCAGGAGACAGCCCAGGCCCAGTACTTC TRBJ2-7 NA TRBV4-3 NA
CASSSLTGGGEKLFF TGTGCCAGCAGTTCCCTGACAGGAGGGGGGGAAAAACTGTTTTTT TRBJ1-4 NA TRBV28 NA
CASSSTLTGVTGELFF TGTGCCAGCAGTTCTACCCTTACAGGGGTAACCGGGGAGCTGTTTTTT TRBJ2-2 TRBD1 TRBV6-5 NA
CASSQSAQAPEQYF TGTGCCAGCAGCCAATCTGCACAGGCACCCGAGCAGTACTTC TRBJ2-7 NA TRBV3-1 few
CASSFHRGYNEQFF TGCGCCAGCAGTTTTCACCGGGGATACAATGAGCAGTTCTTC TRBJ2-1 NA TRBV5-1 many
CASSGRGYNEQFF TGTGCCAGCAGCGGCCGGGGATACAATGAGCAGTTCTTC TRBJ2-1 NA TRBV2 many
CASSVGVAGDDTQYF TGTGCCAGCAGCGTAGGGGTAGCGGGGGATGATACGCAGTATTTT TRBJ2-3 TRBD2 TRBV9 few
CASSRLGQLNEQYF TGTGCCAGCAGCCGATTAGGACAGCTCAACGAGCAGTACTTC TRBJ2-7 NA TRBV5-6 NA
CSAQETGWKDEQYF TGCAGTGCGCAGGAGACAGGGTGGAAAGACGAGCAGTACTTC TRBJ2-7 TRBD1 TRBV20-1 NA
CASSSTGQVGNEQYF TGTGCCAGCAGTTCCACGGGACAGGTCGGGAACGAGCAGTACTTC TRBJ2-7 TRBD1 TRBV6-5 NA
CASSLWLAGADTQYF TGTGCCAGCAGTTTATGGCTAGCGGGTGCAGATACGCAGTATTTT TRBJ2-3 TRBD2 TRBV27 NA
CASGPKGFWTDSYNEQFF TGTGCCAGCGGCCCCAAGGGGTTCTGGACGGACTCCTACAATGAGCAGTTCTTC TRBJ2-1 NA TRBV3-1 NA
CSARVPEGFSYEQYF TGCAGTGCTAGAGTCCCGGAGGGGTTCTCCTACGAGCAGTACTTC TRBJ2-7 NA TRBV20-1 NA
CASSLGGITQYF TGTGCCAGCAGCTTGGGGGGGATTACGCAGTATTTT TRBJ2-3 NA TRBV5-6 NA
CASSQKGGQETQYF TGCGCCAGCAGCCAAAAGGGAGGGCAAGAGACCCAGTACTTC TRBJ2-5 TRBD2 TRBV5-1 few
CSVEDPTTGELFF TGCAGCGTTGAAGATCCGACAACAGGGGAGCTGTTTTTT TRBJ2-2 NA TRBV29-1 NA
CSVTSGWTYEQYF TGCAGCGTTACCTCCGGGTGGACCTACGAGCAGTACTTC TRBJ2-7 NA TRBV29-1 many
CASEKDGHLAKNIQYF TGTGCCAGCGAAAAAGACGGACACCTAGCCAAAAACATTCAGTACTTC TRBJ2-4 NA TRBV25-1 few
CASSQDQAAYEQYF TGCGCCAGCAGCCAAGATCAGGCAGCCTACGAGCAGTACTTC TRBJ2-7 NA TRBV4-3 many
CSARVRGRNYNEQFF TGCAGTGCTAGAGTACGCGGGAGGAATTACAATGAGCAGTTCTTC TRBJ2-1 TRBD2 TRBV20-1 few
CASSLEDPGQSKLAKNIQYF TGTGCCAGCAGTTTAGAAGACCCGGGACAGAGCAAACTAGCCAAAAACATTCAGTACTTC TRBJ2-4 TRBD1 TRBV27 NA
CASSGVFGGSYNSPLHF TGTGCCAGCAGCGGGGTTTTCGGGGGCTCCTATAATTCACCCCTCCACTTT TRBJ1-6 NA TRBV7-8 NA
CASSATEGDTQYF TGTGCCAGCAGCGCGACCGAGGGGGATACGCAGTATTTT TRBJ2-3 NA TRBV9 many
CASLRPGLPSNTDTQYF TGTGCCAGCCTACGTCCGGGACTTCCATCGAACACAGATACGCAGTATTTT TRBJ2-3 NA TRBV28 NA
CTFSLALGLAGDSDTQYF TGTACCTTCAGTTTAGCCCTCGGCCTAGCGGGAGACTCAGATACGCAGTATTTT TRBJ2-3 TRBD2 TRBV12-3/TRBV12-4 few
CASSLEAKRASYEQYF TGTGCCAGCAGTTTGGAGGCAAAGCGGGCCTCCTACGAGCAGTACTTC TRBJ2-7 NA TRBV28 few
CASSQDREIGNEQYF TGCGCCAGCAGCCAAGATCGGGAAATCGGGAACGAGCAGTACTTC TRBJ2-7 NA TRBV4-3 few
CASSRQTGRETQYF TGTGCCAGCAGTCGTCAGACAGGGAGAGAGACCCAGTACTTC TRBJ2-5 TRBD1 TRBV2 many
CAFSLGAWIGQEANVLTF TGTGCCTTCAGTTTAGGCGCATGGATTGGACAGGAGGCCAACGTCCTGACTTTC TRBJ2-6 TRBD1 TRBV12-3/TRBV12-4 once
CAWTGGLGEQYF TGTGCCTGGACAGGGGGCTTAGGGGAGCAGTACTTC TRBJ2-7 TRBD1 TRBV30 few
CASSHRDRGDYEQYF TGTGCCAGCAGCCACCGGGACAGGGGGGACTACGAGCAGTACTTC TRBJ2-7 TRBD1 TRBV5-5 NA
CSARIRRDRGLNEQFF TGCAGTGCTAGGATTAGGAGGGACAGGGGTCTGAATGAGCAGTTCTTC TRBJ2-1 TRBD1 TRBV20-1 NA
CASSYELAGSDTQYF TGTGCCAGCAGCTATGAACTAGCGGGATCAGATACGCAGTATTTT TRBJ2-3 TRBD2 TRBV5-5 few
CASSLAGRGDNEQFF TGTGCCAGCAGCTTAGCCGGGCGGGGGGACAATGAGCAGTTCTTC TRBJ2-1 TRBD2 TRBV7-2 NA
CSTIAGALSYNEQFF TGCAGTACCATAGCGGGAGCCCTTTCCTACAATGAGCAGTTCTTC TRBJ2-1 TRBD2 TRBV20-1 NA
CASSLKWGSPVYEQFF TGTGCCAGCAGCTTAAAATGGGGTTCCCCGGTCTATGAGCAGTTCTTC TRBJ2-1 NA TRBV7-9 many
CASSIGQDVRNEQFF TGCGCCAGCAGTATCGGACAGGATGTTAGGAATGAGCAGTTCTTC TRBJ2-1 TRBD1 TRBV5-1 many
CASSYTGTGQYEQYF TGTGCCAGCAGTTATACCGGGACAGGGCAGTACGAGCAGTACTTC TRBJ2-7 TRBD1 TRBV27 NA
CASSQEENFPDNEQFF TGCGCCAGCAGCCAAGAAGAAAACTTTCCGGACAATGAGCAGTTCTTC TRBJ2-1 NA TRBV4-3 many
CSVKTSGRAWDEQFF TGCAGCGTTAAGACTAGCGGGAGGGCCTGGGATGAGCAGTTCTTC TRBJ2-1 TRBD2 TRBV29-1 few
CASSQIDRAGANVLTF TGCGCCAGCAGCCAGATCGACAGGGCTGGGGCCAACGTCCTGACTTTC TRBJ2-6 TRBD1 TRBV4-1 NA
CASSGLWRPYTGELFF TGTGCCAGCAGCGGCCTGTGGCGGCCCTACACCGGGGAGCTGTTTTTT TRBJ2-2 NA TRBV7-2 few
CAIREGQGLEQYF TGTGCCATCAGGGAGGGACAGGGGCTCGAGCAGTACTTC TRBJ2-7 TRBD1 TRBV10-3 few
CASSLHPYEQYF TGTGCCAGCAGCTTACACCCCTACGAGCAGTACTTC TRBJ2-7 NA TRBV7-9 NA
CASSLVWREQFF TGTGCCAGCAGCTTAGTTTGGAGGGAGCAGTTCTTC TRBJ2-1 NA TRBV7-2 few
CSVKDGTYEQYF TGCAGCGTTAAGGACGGCACCTACGAGCAGTACTTC TRBJ2-7 NA TRBV29-1 few
CASSQVGSGTQYF TGTGCCAGCAGCCAAGTGGGGTCCGGTACGCAGTATTTT TRBJ2-3 NA TRBV3-1 few
CAITDLQGTEAFF TGTGCCATCACAGACTTACAGGGGACTGAAGCTTTCTTT TRBJ1-1 TRBD1 TRBV10-3 few
CASSRMGRYNSPLHF TGTGCCAGCAGCCGAATGGGACGGTATAATTCACCCCTCCACTTT TRBJ1-6 NA TRBV3-1 many
CASSSRLASNEQFF TGTGCCAGCAGCTCCCGACTAGCTTCCAATGAGCAGTTCTTC TRBJ2-1 TRBD2 TRBV3-1 many
CATGALRNTEAFF TGTGCCACCGGAGCTTTACGGAACACTGAAGCTTTCTTT TRBJ1-1 NA TRBV15 many
CASSSRSKSYNEQFF TGTGCCAGCAGTTCGCGCAGCAAATCCTACAATGAGCAGTTCTTC TRBJ2-1 NA TRBV28 few
CASDEQGNYEQYF TGTGCCAGCGACGAACAGGGTAACTACGAGCAGTACTTC TRBJ2-7 NA TRBV7-9 many
CSSHSGSQAYEQYF TGCAGTTCACATTCAGGGTCCCAGGCCTACGAGCAGTACTTC TRBJ2-7 NA TRBV20-1 few
CAIGSHTGELFF TGTGCCATCGGGAGCCACACCGGGGAGCTGTTTTTT TRBJ2-2 NA TRBV10-3 NA
CASSQGGASTEAFF TGTGCCAGCAGCCAAGGCGGGGCAAGCACTGAAGCTTTCTTT TRBJ1-1 NA TRBV3-1 few